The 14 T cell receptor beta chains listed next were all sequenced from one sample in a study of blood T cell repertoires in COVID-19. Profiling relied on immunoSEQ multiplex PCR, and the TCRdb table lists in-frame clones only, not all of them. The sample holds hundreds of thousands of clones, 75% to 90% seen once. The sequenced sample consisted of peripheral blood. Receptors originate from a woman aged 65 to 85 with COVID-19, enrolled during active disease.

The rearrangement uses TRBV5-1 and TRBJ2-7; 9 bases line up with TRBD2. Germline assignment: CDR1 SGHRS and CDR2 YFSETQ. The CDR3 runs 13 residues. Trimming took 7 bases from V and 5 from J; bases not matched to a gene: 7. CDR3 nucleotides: TGCGCCAGCGCGGGGGGGCCTTTAAACGAGCAGTACTTC. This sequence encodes CASAGGPLNEQYF.

The CDR3, as DNA: TGTGCCAGCAGCCAAGAAATCCCGAGGTGGGGCGGTAGCACAGATACGCAGTATTTT. Translation gives CASSQEIPRWGGSTDTQYF. The chain links TRBV3-1 (or the pseudogene TRBV3-2) to TRBJ2-3; a possible D gene is TRBD1 (5 bases). V lost 0 bases and J lost 0, with 19 bases in between. Germline loops: CDR1 LGHDT, CDR2 YNNKEL (reference sequence). The CDR3 runs 19 residues.

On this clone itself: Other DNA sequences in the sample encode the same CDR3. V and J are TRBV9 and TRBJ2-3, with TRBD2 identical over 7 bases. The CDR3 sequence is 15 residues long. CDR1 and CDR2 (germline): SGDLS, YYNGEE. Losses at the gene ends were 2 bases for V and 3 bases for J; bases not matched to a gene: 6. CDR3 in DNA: TGTGCCAGCAGCGTGGTTGCGGGGGTTACAGATACGCAGTATTTT. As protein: CASSVVAGVTDTQYF.

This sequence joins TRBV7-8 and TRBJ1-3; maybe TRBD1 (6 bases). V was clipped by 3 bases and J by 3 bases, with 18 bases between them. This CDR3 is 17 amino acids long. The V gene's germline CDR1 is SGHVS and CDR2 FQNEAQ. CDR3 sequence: CASSFRGGGFGGNTIYF. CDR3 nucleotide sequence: TGTGCCAGCAGCTTCCGAGGGGGAGGGTTCGGTGGAAACACCATATATTTT.

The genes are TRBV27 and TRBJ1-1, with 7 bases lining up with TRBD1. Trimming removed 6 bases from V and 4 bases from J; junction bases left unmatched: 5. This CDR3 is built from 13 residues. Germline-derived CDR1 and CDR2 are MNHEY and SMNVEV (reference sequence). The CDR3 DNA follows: TGTGCCAGCAGCGGTACAGGGGTCACTGAAGCTTTCTTT. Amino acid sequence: CASSGTGVTEAFF.

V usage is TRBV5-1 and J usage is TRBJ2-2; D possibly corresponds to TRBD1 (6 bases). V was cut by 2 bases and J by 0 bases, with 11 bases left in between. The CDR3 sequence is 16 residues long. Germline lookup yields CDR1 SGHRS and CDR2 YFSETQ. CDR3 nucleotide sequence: TGCGCCAGCAGCTTTTATGGACAGACGAACACCGGGGAGCTGTTTTTT. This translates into CASSFYGQTNTGELFF.

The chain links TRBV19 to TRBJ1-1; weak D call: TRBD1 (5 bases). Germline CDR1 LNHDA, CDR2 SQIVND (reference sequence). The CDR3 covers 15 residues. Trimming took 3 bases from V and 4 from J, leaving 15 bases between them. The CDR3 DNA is TGTGCCAGTAGTATTCGGGGACCGGGGGTCACTGAAGCTTTCTTT. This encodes CASSIRGPGVTEAFF.

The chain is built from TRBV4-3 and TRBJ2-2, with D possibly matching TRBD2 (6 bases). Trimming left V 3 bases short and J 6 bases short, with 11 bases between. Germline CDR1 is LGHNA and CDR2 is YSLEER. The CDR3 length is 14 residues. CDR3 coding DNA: TGCGCCAGCAGCCATACCGGGACTGCCGGGGAGCTGTTTTTT. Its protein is CASSHTGTAGELFF.

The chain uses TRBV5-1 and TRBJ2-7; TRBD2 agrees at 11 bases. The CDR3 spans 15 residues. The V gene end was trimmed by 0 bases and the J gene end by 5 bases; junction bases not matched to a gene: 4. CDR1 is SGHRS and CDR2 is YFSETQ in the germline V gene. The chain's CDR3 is CASSLGLAGQNEQYF. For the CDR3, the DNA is TGCGCCAGCAGCTTGGGACTAGCGGGGCAGAACGAGCAGTACTTC. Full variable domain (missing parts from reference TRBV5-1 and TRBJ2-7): KAGVTQTPRYLIKTRGQQVTLSCSPISGHRSVSWYQQTPGQGLQFLFEYFSETQRNKGNFPGRFSGRQFSNSRSEMNVSTLELGDSALYLCASSLGLAGQNEQYFGPGTRLTVT.

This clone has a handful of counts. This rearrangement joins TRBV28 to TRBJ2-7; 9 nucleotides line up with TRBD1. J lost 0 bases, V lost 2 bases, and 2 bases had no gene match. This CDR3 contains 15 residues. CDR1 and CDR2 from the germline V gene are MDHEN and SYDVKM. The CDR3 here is CASSLGDRVSYEQYF. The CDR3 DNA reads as TGTGCCAGCAGTTTAGGGGACAGGGTCTCCTACGAGCAGTACTTC.

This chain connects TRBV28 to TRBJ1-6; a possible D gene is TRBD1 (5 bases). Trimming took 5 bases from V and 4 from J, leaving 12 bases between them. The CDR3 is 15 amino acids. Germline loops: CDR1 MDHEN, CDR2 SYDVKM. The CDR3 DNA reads TGTGCCAGCAGTCAACCCCAGGGATATAATTCACCCCTCCACTTT. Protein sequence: CASSQPQGYNSPLHF.

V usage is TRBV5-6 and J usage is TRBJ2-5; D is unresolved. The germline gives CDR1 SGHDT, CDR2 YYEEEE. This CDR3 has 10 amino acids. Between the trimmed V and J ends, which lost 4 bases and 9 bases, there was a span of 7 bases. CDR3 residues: CASSAQAQYF. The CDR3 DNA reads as TGTGCCAGCAGCGCCCAGGCCCAGTACTTC.

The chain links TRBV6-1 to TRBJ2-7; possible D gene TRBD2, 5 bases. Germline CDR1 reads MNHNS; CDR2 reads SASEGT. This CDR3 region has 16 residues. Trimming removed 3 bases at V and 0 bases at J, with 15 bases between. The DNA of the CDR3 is TGTGCCAGCAGTGACTGGGGAACGGGGAGCTCCTACGAGCAGTACTTC. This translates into CASSDWGTGSSYEQYF.

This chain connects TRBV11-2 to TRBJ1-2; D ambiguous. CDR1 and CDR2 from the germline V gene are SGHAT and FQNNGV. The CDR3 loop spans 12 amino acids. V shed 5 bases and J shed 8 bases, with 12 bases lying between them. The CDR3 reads CASSRSLGGYTF. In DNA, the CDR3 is TGTGCCAGCAGCCGGTCGCTCGGGGGCTACACCTTC. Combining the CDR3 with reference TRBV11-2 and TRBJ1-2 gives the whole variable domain EAGVAQSPRYKIIEKRQSVAFWCNPISGHATLYWYQQILGQGPKLLIQFQNNGVVDDSQLPKDRFSAERLKGVDSTLKIQPAKLEDSAVYLCASSRSLGGYTFGSGTRLTVV.